Listed here is a single T cell receptor beta chain. Its antigen specificity is not known. Base quality data are lacking; no much larger clone is found one base away. The CDR3 starts with the cysteine, ends with the phenylalanine, and has 14 residues. Just CDR3 DNA is preserved here, 42 bases in frame from base 1. CDR1 and CDR2 are read off the germline V gene (reference sequence) as LNHDA and SQIVND. Trimming costs V 4 bases and J 3 bases, and their ends lie 12 bases apart. Blood samples for TCR beta sequencing were provided by related transplant donors. Nuclei Lysis Solution was used to extract genomic DNA from fresh or cryopreserved unfractionated peripheral blood mononuclear cells. With the immunoSEQ assay, which is a bias-controlled multiplex PCR relying on V- and J-specific primers, TCR beta CDR3 regions were amplified from genomic DNA. A second PCR step added a proprietary barcode and Illumina adapter sequences to the CDR3 amplicons. An Illumina MiSeq instrument was used for sequencing of the CDR3 libraries. Concerning the study's data processing: Export and quality control were done with immunoSEQ Analyzer 3.0, while downstream analyses used R Bioconductor and Immunarch. Only productive rearrangements within the normalized downsampled data set were used in the calculation of repertoire metrics. In the normalized cohort, a clonotype counted as pathologically expanded if the clonotype was larger than 5 templates. Repertoire diversity was measured with the Inverse Simpson Index. CMV-specificity analyses were carried out on the non-normalized data set to capture all clonotypes. In TCRdb, the immuneACCESS table is reduced to in-frame sequences with V and J assigned. These tables do not hold every clone; where another copy was compared, an unresolved V gene accounts for under half, and the others remain unexplained. V and J calls and clone size follow that table, whereas D and trimming were derived from the DNA. The table for this sample lists 35,000 to 50,000 clones; 95% of them were counted only once. The leading ten clones occupy 0.85% to 1% of the sample.

The sample comes from a study of T cell clonotyping in hematopoietic cell transplantation listed by TCRdb under 2021. Turning to the overall study: The study collected 130 to 150 blood samples from some 35 consecutive transplant recipients and their related donors. Recruitment of patients ran from 2015 to early 2017, and follow-up continued until late 2020 or until death.

The full study reports these points: Broader posttransplant TCR repertoire diversity was predicted by donor and pretransplant recipient Inverse Simpson Index values. A decrease in recipient TCR diversity was observed after transplant, and a progressive increase in pathologically expanded clonotypes was seen from day 30 to day 180. Overlap with donor repertoires was found for only a small fraction of recipient repertoires, with over 95% found to appear de novo at the given depth. Sample size was limited, and cells were not sorted, so CD4 and CD8 repertoire contributions could not be separated.

The receptor comes from a man aged 25-45 years in good health. Some clones in this sample may be carry-over from other donors' samples. The chain was built from TRBV19 and TRBJ1-1; no confident D gene assignment can be made. Sequenced: peripheral blood mononuclear cells. The CDR3 region has the sequence CASSTHTLDTEAFF. DNA sequence: TGTGCCAGTAGTACCCACACCTTGGACACTGAAGCTTTCTTT.